The entry below gives a single TCR beta chain sequence along with its context. The trim removed 5 bases at V and 7 bases at J, leaving 7 bases unmatched. Germline V gives CDR1 SGHTA, CDR2 FQGNSA. The CDR3 is 14 residues long. Clones were read by immunoSEQ multiplex PCR, and TCRdb kept only the in-frame ones, dropping some. The sample includes about 88,000 clones, 70% to 90% seen only once; the top ten take roughly 1.5%. This record belongs to a study of T cells after somatic rescue of genetic block. Sequences were obtained from peripheral blood mononuclear cells (PBMCs). The chain couples TRBV7-2 to TRBJ2-7, with 11 bases identical to TRBD1. The receptor was derived from a young woman. The CDR3 reads CASSRDRGYGEQYF. CDR3 sequence (DNA): TGTGCCAGCAGCCGGGACAGGGGGTATGGGGAGCAGTACTTC.